The rows below give T cell receptor beta chains drawn from one sample of a study of blood T cells in healthy people across ages. TCRdb re-analysed the 5' RACE reads in MiXCR, keeping a single row per CDR3 protein. This table has more than 550,000 distinct CDR3 sequences, about 24% appearing once. The sequenced sample was blood. These receptors came from a man aged 65 to 85 in good health. Each CDR3 is given with its conserved first and last residue. A D gene is named only where the DNA matches it firmly. A row's size may be missing; if present it is once, few, many or a size class.

j_call d_call v_call clone_size cdr3_aa cdr3_nt
TRBJ2-2 NA TRBV11-2 few CASSLAGGAAGELFF TGTGCCAGCAGCTTAGCCGGGGGCGCGGCCGGGGAGCTGTTTTTT
TRBJ1-1 NA TRBV29-1 NA CSVEDGVNTEAFF TGCAGCGTTGAAGATGGGGTGAACACTGAAGCTTTCTTT
TRBJ2-5 NA TRBV29-1 few CSSTDMGGFETQYF TGCAGCTCTACGGATATGGGGGGTTTTGAGACCCAGTACTTC
TRBJ2-1 TRBD2 TRBV20-1 few CSAPGTSGVVGQFF TGCAGTGCTCCCGGGACTAGCGGGGTAGTTGGTCAGTTCTTC
TRBJ2-5 TRBD2 TRBV6-1 NA CASSEELAGVVETQYF TGTGCCAGCAGTGAAGAGCTAGCGGGAGTCGTGGAGACCCAGTACTTC
TRBJ2-5 TRBD1 TRBV5-1 NA CASSLEGQDSETQYF TGCGCCAGCAGCTTGGAAGGACAGGATAGTGAGACCCAGTACTTC
TRBJ1-1 NA TRBV28 few CASPPPRGQSTEAFF TGTGCCAGCCCCCCCCCCCGGGGACAAAGCACTGAAGCTTTCTTT
TRBJ1-2 NA TRBV5-1 NA CASSFQGDGGYTF TGCGCCAGCAGCTTCCAGGGTGACGGTGGCTACACCTTC
TRBJ1-2 TRBD1 TRBV29-1 many CSVADRGDYGYTF TGCAGCGTAGCGGACAGGGGAGACTATGGCTACACCTTC
TRBJ2-2 NA TRBV5-1 few CASSLDGTRFTGELFF TGCGCCAGCAGCTTGGACGGCACGAGGTTCACCGGGGAGCTGTTTTTT
TRBJ2-3 NA TRBV7-9 few CASSLGRGNTDTQYF TGTGCCAGCAGCTTGGGCAGGGGAAACACAGATACGCAGTATTTT
TRBJ1-2 NA TRBV13 NA CASSSISGYTF TGTGCCAGCAGCTCAATATCTGGCTACACCTTC
TRBJ1-6 TRBD1 TRBV28 NA CASSLFRGQSPLHF TGTGCCAGCAGTTTATTCAGGGGGCAATCACCCCTCCACTTT
TRBJ2-5 NA TRBV25-1 NA CASSEYGTIQETQYF TGTGCCAGCAGTGAATATGGTACGATCCAAGAGACCCAGTACTTC
TRBJ1-5 NA TRBV7-6 NA CASSEQDQPQHF TGTGCCAGCAGCGAACAGGATCAGCCCCAGCATTTT